Each of the 16 T cell receptor beta chains below was sequenced from the same sample in a study of blood T cell repertoires in COVID-19. Measured with immunoSEQ multiplex PCR; TCRdb has only the in-frame clones, and not every one. The repertoire has about 480,000 clones, about 91% of them found once; the top ten carry about 1%. The source material was peripheral blood. These receptors were collected from a man younger than 30 with COVID-19, enrolled during active disease.

This chain uses TRBV6-6 with TRBJ2-6, with D tentatively TRBD1 (5 bases). Looked up from germline, CDR1 is MNHNY and CDR2 is SVGAGI (reference sequence). The CDR3 covers 16 residues. The DNA of the CDR3 is TGTGCTACTGTAGAAGGACACTACTCTGGGGCCAACGTCCTGACTTTC. It is translated as CATVEGHYSGANVLTF.

The V call is TRBV29-1, the J call TRBJ2-3, with D maybe TRBD2 (5 bases). The CDR3 sequence is 20 residues long. Germline assignment: CDR1 SQVTM and CDR2 ANQGSEA. V lost 2 bases to trimming and J lost 5 bases, with 32 bases between them. CDR3 region: CSVESVERLSFGLALDTQYF. In DNA, the CDR3 is TGCAGCGTTGAATCGGTCGAGAGGTTGTCATTTGGTCTAGCATTAGATACGCAGTATTTT.

The V call is TRBV7-8, the J call TRBJ1-1, with 8 bases that match TRBD1. The CDR3 runs 14 residues. Germline V gene data show CDR1 as SGHVS and CDR2 as FQNEAQ. Unmatched junction bases numbered 6, after V lost 5 bases and J lost 4 bases. CDR3 amino acids: CASSPARGLTEAFF. In nucleotides, the CDR3 is TGTGCCAGCAGCCCTGCCAGGGGGCTCACTGAAGCTTTCTTT.

This clone was detected only a few times. V usage is TRBV18 and J usage is TRBJ1-1; 10 nucleotides match TRBD1. CDR3 size: 14 residues. V lost 3 bases, J lost 7 bases, and 5 bases stayed unmatched. CDR1 and CDR2 from the germline V gene are KGHSH and LQKENI. The DNA of the CDR3 is TGTGCCAGCTCACCCGACAGGGGGCCAAGTGAAGCTTTCTTT. As protein: CASSPDRGPSEAFF.

This clone was seen only once. This chain uses TRBV19 with TRBJ1-1; 7 positions match TRBD1. Unmatched junction bases numbered 10, after V lost 5 bases and J lost 4 bases. The CDR3 totals 15 residues. CDR1 and CDR2 (germline): LNHDA, SQIVND (reference sequence). As DNA, the CDR3 is TGTGCCAGTAGTGCTCGAGGGGGCGCATTCACTGAAGCTTTCTTT. It yields the protein CASSARGGAFTEAFF.

The chain couples TRBV6-9 to TRBJ2-7, with 8 nucleotides matching TRBD1. V trimming: 0 bases; J trimming: 3 bases; junction bases outside the gene matches: 10. Germline CDR1 MNHGY, CDR2 SVAAGI. This CDR3 has 17 amino acids. CDR3 loop: CASSYSNETGELYEQYF. The CDR3 DNA sequence: TGTGCCAGCAGTTATTCGAATGAGACAGGGGAACTCTACGAGCAGTACTTC.

The V gene is TRBV29-1, the J gene TRBJ2-3, with 8 bases matching TRBD1. The CDR3 is 15 amino acids. Trimming cost V 1 base and J 2 bases; bases outside gene matches: 5. Germline CDR1 SQVTM, CDR2 ANQGSEA. CDR3 sequence: CSVEGQGAFTDTQYF. The CDR3 bases are TGCAGCGTTGAAGGCCAGGGGGCCTTCACAGATACGCAGTATTTT.

The chain is built from TRBV3-1 (or the pseudogene TRBV3-2) and TRBJ2-7; D is perhaps TRBD2 (5 bases). The CDR3 runs 15 residues. Germline lookup yields CDR1 LGHDT and CDR2 YNNKEL (reference sequence). Trimming stripped 4 bases from V and 4 bases from J, with 17 bases between. CDR3 region: CASSLARGPGYEQYF. The DNA for the CDR3 is TGTGCCAGCAGCCTCGCGCGAGGGCCGGGGTACGAGCAGTACTTC.

Details on this clone: In the same sample, other DNA sequences code for this CDR3. This chain connects TRBV5-1 to TRBJ2-7, with TRBD1 matching 7 bases. The CDR3 totals 14 residues. V gave up 0 bases and J gave up 0 bases; unmatched junction bases: 0. CDR1 is SGHRS, CDR2 YFSETQ, per germline. Written as DNA, the CDR3 is TGCGCCAGCAGCTTGGCAGGGGGCTCCTACGAGCAGTACTTC. Translated: CASSLAGGSYEQYF. The full variable domain, its missing parts supplied by reference TRBV5-1 and TRBJ2-7, is KAGVTQTPRYLIKTRGQQVTLSCSPISGHRSVSWYQQTPGQGLQFLFEYFSETQRNKGNFPGRFSGRQFSNSRSEMNVSTLELGDSALYLCASSLAGGSYEQYFGPGTRLTVT.

Note on this clone: The same CDR3 can be traced to other DNA sequences in this sample. The genes are TRBV6-6 and TRBJ2-7, with 11 bases identical to TRBD1. Trimming took 0 bases from V and 2 from J; bases not matched to a gene: 0. From germline, CDR1 is MNHNY and CDR2 SVGAGI (reference sequence). CDR3 length: 15 residues. CDR3 sequence (DNA): TGTGCCAGCAGTTACTCGGGACAGGGGGCCTACGAGCAGTACTTC. Residues: CASSYSGQGAYEQYF.

The gene calls are TRBV11-3 and TRBJ2-2, with a weak D call TRBD2 (6 bases). The CDR3 contains 16 residues. CDR1 is SGHNT and CDR2 is YENEEA in the germline V gene. Trimming left V 3 bases short and J 7 bases short, with 18 bases between. CDR3 sequence: CASSLVLGGPVGELFF. CDR3 coding DNA: TGTGCCAGCAGCTTGGTTCTCGGAGGGCCGGTCGGGGAGCTGTTTTTT.

This rearrangement joins TRBV5-1 to TRBJ1-1; 7 bases match TRBD1. This CDR3 has 14 residues. The trim removed 2 bases at V and 5 bases at J, leaving 6 bases unmatched. Germline V CDR1 and CDR2: SGHRS, YFSETQ. DNA for the CDR3: TGCGCCAGCAGCTTTCTGACAGGGCAGACTGAAGCTTTCTTT. It codes for CASSFLTGQTEAFF.

The genes are TRBV3-1 (or the pseudogene TRBV3-2) and TRBJ1-5; D remains ambiguous. V was pared by 1 base and J by 5 bases, with 6 bases between. Germline assignment: CDR1 LGHDT and CDR2 YNNKEL (reference sequence). The CDR3 consists of 13 residues. The CDR3 DNA follows: TGTGCCAGCAGCCAAGTAGATGATCAGCCCCAGCATTTT. The encoded protein is CASSQVDDQPQHF.

The genes are TRBV10-3 and TRBJ1-2; no reliable D call. The CDR3 covers 13 residues. V was clipped by 0 bases and J by 4 bases, with 6 bases between them. CDR1 ENHRY and CDR2 SYGVKD come from the germline V gene. CDR3 in amino acids: CAISESSVYGYTF. The CDR3 DNA reads as TGTGCCATCAGTGAGTCCTCGGTCTATGGCTACACCTTC.

The CDR3 DNA sequence: TGCGCCAGCAGTGATGGGCAGGGGTGGAATGAGCAGTTCTTC. It yields the protein CASSDGQGWNEQFF. This chain connects TRBV10-1 to TRBJ2-1; a possible D gene is TRBD1 (6 bases). CDR3 length: 14 residues. In germline, CDR1 is WNHNN, CDR2 SYGVQD (reference sequence). V lost 3 bases to trimming and J lost 7 bases, with 13 bases between them.

This sequence joins TRBV5-5 and TRBJ2-1, with D possibly matching TRBD2 (5 bases). Trimming pared 4 bases from V and 8 bases from J, leaving 19 bases between. Germline CDR1 reads SGHKS; CDR2 reads YYEKEE (reference sequence). The CDR3 contains 15 residues. CDR3 amino acids: CASSQRLGRFYEQFF. The CDR3 DNA follows: TGTGCCAGCAGCCAGCGGTTAGGGCGTTTCTATGAGCAGTTCTTC.